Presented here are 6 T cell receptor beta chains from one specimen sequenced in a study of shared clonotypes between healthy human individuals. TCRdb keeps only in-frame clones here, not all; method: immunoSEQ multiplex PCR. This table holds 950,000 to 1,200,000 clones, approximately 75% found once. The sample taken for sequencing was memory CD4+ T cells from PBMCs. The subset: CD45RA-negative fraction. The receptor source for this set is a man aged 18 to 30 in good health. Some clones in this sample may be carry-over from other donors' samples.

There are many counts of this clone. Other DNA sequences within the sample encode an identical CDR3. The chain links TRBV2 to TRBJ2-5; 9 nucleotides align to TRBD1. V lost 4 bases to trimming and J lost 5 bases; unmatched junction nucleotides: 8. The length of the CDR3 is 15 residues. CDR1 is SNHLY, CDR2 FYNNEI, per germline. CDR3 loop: CASSGRGQGGETQYF. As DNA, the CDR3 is TGTGCCAGCAGTGGCCGGGGACAGGGAGGGGAGACCCAGTACTTC.

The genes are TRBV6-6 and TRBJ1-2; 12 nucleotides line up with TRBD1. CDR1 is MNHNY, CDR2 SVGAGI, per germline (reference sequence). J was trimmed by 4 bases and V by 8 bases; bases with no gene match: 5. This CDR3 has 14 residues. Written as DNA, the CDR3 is TGTGCCAGCCGAGCGGGACAGGGGGCCTATGGCTACACCTTC. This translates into CASRAGQGAYGYTF.

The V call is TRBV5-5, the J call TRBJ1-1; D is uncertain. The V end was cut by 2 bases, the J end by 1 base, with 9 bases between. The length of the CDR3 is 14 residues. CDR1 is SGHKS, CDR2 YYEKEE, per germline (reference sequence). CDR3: CASSLGTRNTEAFF. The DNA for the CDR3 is TGTGCCAGCAGCTTAGGTACTCGGAACACTGAAGCTTTCTTT.

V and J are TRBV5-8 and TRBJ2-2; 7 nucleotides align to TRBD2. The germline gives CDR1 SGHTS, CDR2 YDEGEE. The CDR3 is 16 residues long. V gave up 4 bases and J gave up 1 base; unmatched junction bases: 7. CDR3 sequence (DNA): TGTGCCAGCAGCCCCCCTAGCGGAGGGAACACCGGGGAGCTGTTTTTT. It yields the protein CASSPPSGGNTGELFF.

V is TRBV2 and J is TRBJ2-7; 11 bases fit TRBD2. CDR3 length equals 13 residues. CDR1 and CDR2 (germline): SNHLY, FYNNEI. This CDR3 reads CASGTSGTYEQYF. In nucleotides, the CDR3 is TGTGCAAGCGGGACTAGCGGAACCTACGAGCAGTACTTC.

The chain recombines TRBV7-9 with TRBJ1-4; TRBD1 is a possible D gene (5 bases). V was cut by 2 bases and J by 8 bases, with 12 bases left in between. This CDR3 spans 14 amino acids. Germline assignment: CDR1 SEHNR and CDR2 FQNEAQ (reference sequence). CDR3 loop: CASSLFGGEEKLFF. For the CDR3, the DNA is TGTGCCAGCAGCTTATTTGGAGGGGAGGAAAAACTGTTTTTT.